This paragraph reports one T cell receptor beta chain. Additional DNA sequences in this sample encode the identical CDR3. Caucasian adults living in Nashville, Tennessee, provided all samples. The study used about 100 million PBMCs per unsorted sample for genomic DNA. With 2 bases clipped from V and 5 bases from J, the junction kept 3 bases outside the gene matches. Per germline, CDR1 KGHSH and CDR2 LQKENI. The CDR3 is made up of 14 amino acids. The data were produced by immunoSEQ multiplex PCR, yet TCRdb's version contains in-frame clones alone and is incomplete. The profile shows about 510,000 clones, about four fifths of them singletons. These data come from a study of shared clonotypes between healthy human individuals.

The source material was PBMCs. This chain connects TRBV18 to TRBJ1-1; 9 nucleotides match TRBD1. This receptor was taken from a woman aged 40 to 50 in good health. Some clones in this sample may be carry-over from other donors' samples. The DNA of the CDR3 is TGTGCCAGCTCACCAGGACAGGGGTATACTGAAGCTTTCTTT. It specifies CASSPGQGYTEAFF.